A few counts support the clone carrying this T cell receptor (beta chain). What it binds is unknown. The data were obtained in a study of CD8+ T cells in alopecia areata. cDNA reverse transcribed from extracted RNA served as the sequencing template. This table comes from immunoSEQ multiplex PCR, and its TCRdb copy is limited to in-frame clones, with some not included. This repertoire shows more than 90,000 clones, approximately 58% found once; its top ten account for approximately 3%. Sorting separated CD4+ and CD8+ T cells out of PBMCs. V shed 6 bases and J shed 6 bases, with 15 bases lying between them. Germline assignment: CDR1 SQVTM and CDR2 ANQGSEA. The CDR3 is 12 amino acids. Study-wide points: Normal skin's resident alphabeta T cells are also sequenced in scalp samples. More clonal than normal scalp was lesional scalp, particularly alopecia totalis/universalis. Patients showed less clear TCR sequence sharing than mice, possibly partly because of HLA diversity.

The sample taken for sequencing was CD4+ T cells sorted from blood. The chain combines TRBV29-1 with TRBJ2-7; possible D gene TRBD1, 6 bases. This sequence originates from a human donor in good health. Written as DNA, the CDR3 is TGCAGCGTCTTATCTACAGGGAGCGAGCAGTACTTC. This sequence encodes CSVLSTGSEQYF.